This T cell receptor beta chain is drawn from a study of cytomegalovirus exposure and HLA in healthy donors. This PCR relied on a set of 60 Vbeta primers and 13 Jbeta primers. Profiling relied on immunoSEQ multiplex PCR, and the TCRdb table lists in-frame clones only, not all of them. This table holds over 95,000 clones, around 76% found once. The V and J ends lost 2 bases and 7 bases respectively, with 15 bases between them. In germline, CDR1 is SGDLS, CDR2 YYNGEE. This CDR3 has 15 amino acids. V usage is TRBV9 and J usage is TRBJ1-4; a weak D match, TRBD1 (5 bases). This receptor was obtained from a woman aged 40 to 50 in good health and CMV-seropositive. The sequencing sample was made of PBMCs. In DNA form, the CDR3 reads TGTGCCAGCAGCGTGGGGGGAGGGCTTGGTGAAAAACTGTTTTTT. It codes for CASSVGGGLGEKLFF.